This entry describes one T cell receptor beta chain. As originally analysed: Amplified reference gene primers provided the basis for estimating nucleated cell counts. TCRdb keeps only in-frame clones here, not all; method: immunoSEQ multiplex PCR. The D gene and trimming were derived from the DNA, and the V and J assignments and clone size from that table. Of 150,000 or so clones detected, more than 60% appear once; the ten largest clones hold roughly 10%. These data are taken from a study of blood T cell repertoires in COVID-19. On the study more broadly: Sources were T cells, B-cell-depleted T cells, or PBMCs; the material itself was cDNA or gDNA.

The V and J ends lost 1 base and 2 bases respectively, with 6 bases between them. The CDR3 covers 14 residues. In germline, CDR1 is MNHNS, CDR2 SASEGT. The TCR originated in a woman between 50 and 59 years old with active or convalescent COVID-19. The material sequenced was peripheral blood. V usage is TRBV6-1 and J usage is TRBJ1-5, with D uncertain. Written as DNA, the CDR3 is TGTGCCAGCAGTGAAGGGAGGGGCAATCAGCCCCAGCATTTT. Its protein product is CASSEGRGNQPQHF.